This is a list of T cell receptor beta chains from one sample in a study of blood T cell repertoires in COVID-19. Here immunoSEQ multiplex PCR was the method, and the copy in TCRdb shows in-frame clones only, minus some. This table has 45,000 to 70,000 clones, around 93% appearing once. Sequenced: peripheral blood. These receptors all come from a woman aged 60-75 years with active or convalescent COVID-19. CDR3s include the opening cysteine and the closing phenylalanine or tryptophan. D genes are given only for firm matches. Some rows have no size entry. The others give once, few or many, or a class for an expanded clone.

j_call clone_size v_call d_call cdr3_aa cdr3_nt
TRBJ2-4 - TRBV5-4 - CASSSDRSQNIQYF TGTGCCAGCAGCTCCGACAGAAGCCAAAACATTCAGTACTTC
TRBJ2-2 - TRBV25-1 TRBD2 CASSDPGTSVNGELFF TGTGCCAGCAGTGATCCCGGGACTAGCGTGAACGGGGAGCTGTTTTTT
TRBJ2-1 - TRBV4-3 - CASSQDRAGNLWDEQFF TGCGCCAGCAGCCAAGATAGGGCGGGAAATCTTTGGGATGAGCAGTTCTTC
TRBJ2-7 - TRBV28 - CASSKSGTKYEGDEQYF TGTGCCAGCAGCAAATCCGGGACTAAGTATGAGGGGGACGAGCAGTACTTC
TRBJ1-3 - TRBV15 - CATSRAGSGNTIYF TGTGCCACCAGCAGGGCAGGGTCTGGAAACACCATATATTTT
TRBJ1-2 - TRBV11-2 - CASSLLGSGLYGYTF TGTGCCAGCAGCTTATTAGGCTCGGGTCTCTATGGCTACACCTTC
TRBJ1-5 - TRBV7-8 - CASSPQAAPTPLPQHF TGTGCCAGCAGCCCCCAGGCCGCCCCCACCCCTTTGCCCCAGCATTTT
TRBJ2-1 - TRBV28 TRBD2 CASSVGLAWNEQFF TGTGCCAGCAGTGTAGGACTAGCCTGGAATGAGCAGTTCTTC
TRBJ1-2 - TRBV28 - CASSPDTGANYGYTF TGTGCCAGCAGCCCCGACACGGGAGCTAACTATGGCTACACCTTC
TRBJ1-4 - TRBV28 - CASENEKLFF TGTGCCAGCGAGAATGAAAAACTGTTTTTT
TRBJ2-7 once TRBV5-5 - CASSTGRTNAYEQYF TGTGCCAGCAGCACCGGACGGACTAACGCCTACGAGCAGTACTTC
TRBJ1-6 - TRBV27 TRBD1 CASSLPRDREGNSPLHF TGTGCCAGCAGTTTACCCAGGGACAGGGAGGGTAATTCACCCCTCCACTTT
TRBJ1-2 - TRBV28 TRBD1 CASTRTGGLGYTF TGTGCCAGCACCAGGACAGGGGGCCTTGGCTACACCTTC
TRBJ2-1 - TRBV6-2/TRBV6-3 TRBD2 CASSYSGGVMNEQFF TGTGCCAGCAGTTATAGCGGGGGGGTTATGAATGAGCAGTTCTTC
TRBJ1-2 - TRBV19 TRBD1 CASSIDPGQLYGYTF TGTGCCAGTAGTATAGACCCGGGACAGCTATATGGCTACACCTTC
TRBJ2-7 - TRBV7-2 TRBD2 CASSAGLAGYEQYF TGTGCCAGCAGCGCGGGACTAGCGGGCTACGAGCAGTACTTC
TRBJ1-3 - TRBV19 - CASSIDRAGNTIYF TGTGCCAGTAGTATAGACAGGGCTGGAAACACCATATATTTT
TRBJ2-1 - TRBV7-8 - CASSLRENLGNEQFF TGTGCCAGCAGCTTACGGGAGAACCTCGGCAATGAGCAGTTCTTC
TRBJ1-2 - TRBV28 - CASISLGHGGGYTF TGTGCCAGCATTTCACTGGGACACGGCGGGGGCTACACCTTC
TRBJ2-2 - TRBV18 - CASSPQESGELFF TGTGCCAGCTCACCACAGGAGTCCGGGGAGCTGTTTTTT
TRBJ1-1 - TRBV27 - CASSLGGGMNTEAFF TGTGCCAGCAGTTTAGGGGGGGGAATGAACACTGAAGCTTTCTTT
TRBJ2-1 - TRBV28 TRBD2 CASTVSLAGSEQFF TGTGCCAGCACCGTCTCACTAGCGGGAAGTGAGCAGTTCTTC
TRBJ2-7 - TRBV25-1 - CASSPDFYEQYF TGTGCCAGCAGTCCCGACTTCTACGAGCAGTACTTC
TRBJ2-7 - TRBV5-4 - CASSPQEIYEQYF TGTGCCAGCAGCCCCCAAGAGATCTACGAGCAGTACTTC
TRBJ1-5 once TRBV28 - CASSGGVDGPYSNQPQHF TGTGCCAGCAGTGGGGGGGTGGACGGCCCCTATAGCAATCAGCCCCAGCATTTT
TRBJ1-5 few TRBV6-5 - CASSPQGNQPQHF TGTGCCAGCAGCCCCCAGGGCAATCAGCCCCAGCATTTT
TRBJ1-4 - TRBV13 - CASSPTDSATNEKLFF TGTGCCAGCAGCCCAACGGACAGTGCAACTAATGAAAAACTGTTTTTT
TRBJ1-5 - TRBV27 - CASSLSQVNQPQHF TGTGCCAGCAGTTTGTCGCAGGTCAATCAGCCCCAGCATTTT
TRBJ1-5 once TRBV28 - CASRYTGSRGSNQPQHF TGTGCCAGCAGATATACAGGATCCCGGGGGAGCAATCAGCCCCAGCATTTT
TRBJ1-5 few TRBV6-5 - CASSYGQGGSNQPQHF TGTGCCAGCAGTTACGGCCAGGGAGGTTCCAATCAGCCCCAGCATTTT
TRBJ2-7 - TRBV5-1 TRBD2 CASSLTGGPYEQYF TGCGCCAGCAGCTTGACGGGAGGCCCTTACGAGCAGTACTTC
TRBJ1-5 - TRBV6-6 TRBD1 CASSRGQGAMGNQPQHF TGTGCCAGCAGTCGGGGACAGGGGGCGATGGGCAATCAGCCCCAGCATTTT
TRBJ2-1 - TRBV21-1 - CASSSGQGVYNEQFF TGTGCCAGCAGCAGTGGACAGGGAGTCTACAATGAGCAGTTCTTC
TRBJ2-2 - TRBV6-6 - CASSPAQGGPGELFF TGTGCCAGCAGTCCCGCTCAGGGGGGCCCCGGGGAGCTGTTTTTT
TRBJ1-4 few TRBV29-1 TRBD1 CSVVQGADEKLFF TGCAGCGTCGTACAGGGGGCGGACGAAAAACTGTTTTTT
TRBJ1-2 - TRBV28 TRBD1 CASFPGTVLWGYTF TGTGCCAGCTTCCCCGGGACAGTCCTATGGGGCTACACCTTC
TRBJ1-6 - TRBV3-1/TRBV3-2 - CASSQERQGFSVSPLHF TGTGCCAGCAGCCAAGAAAGGCAGGGCTTCTCCGTTTCACCCCTCCACTTT
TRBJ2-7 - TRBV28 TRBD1 CASSSGQGFYEQYF TGTGCCAGCAGTTCCGGACAGGGTTTCTACGAGCAGTACTTC
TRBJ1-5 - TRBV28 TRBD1 CASSEPHPGQARNQPQHF TGTGCCAGCAGTGAACCCCACCCGGGACAGGCTCGCAATCAGCCCCAGCATTTT
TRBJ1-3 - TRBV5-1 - CASRWTFSGNTIYF TGCGCCAGCAGGTGGACTTTCTCTGGAAACACCATATATTTT
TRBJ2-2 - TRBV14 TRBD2 CASSQERGLWAGELFF TGTGCCAGCAGCCAAGAGCGGGGGTTGTGGGCCGGGGAGCTGTTTTTT
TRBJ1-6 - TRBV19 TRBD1 CASSTSQGAGYNSPLHF TGTGCCAGTAGTACGTCCCAGGGGGCTGGCTATAATTCACCCCTCCACTTT
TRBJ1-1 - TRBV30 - CAWSVRNTEAFF TGTGCCTGGAGTGTTCGGAACACTGAAGCTTTCTTT